Below, 23 T cell receptor beta chains from the same sample are listed, as sequenced in a study of shared clonotypes between healthy human individuals (TCRdb year 2020). The library relied on the immunoSEQ multiplex PCR assay. TCRdb took this table from immuneACCESS and kept in-frame rearrangements with V and J called. Such tables lack part of the clones; where checked against another copy, unresolved V genes explain under half of the gap, and the rest is unexplained. The sample table contains about 980,000 clones; only one count was recorded for about 80% of them. The ten largest make up about 1.5% of the sample. Source material: memory CD4+ T cells sorted from blood. The sample's cell subset or site, from its label and the paper: CD45RA-negative fraction. These receptors were collected from a man younger than 35 in good health.

The V gene is TRBV7-8, the J gene TRBJ2-1; D gene unclear. The germline V gene encodes CDR1 SGHVS and CDR2 FQNEAQ. Trimming took 5 bases from V and 2 from J, leaving 13 bases between them. CDR3 length: 15 residues. CDR3: CASSLRDETYNEQFF. The CDR3 nucleotides read TGTGCCAGCAGCCTACGTGACGAAACCTACAATGAGCAGTTCTTC.

The table lists this clone with a few counts. The chain uses TRBV7-9 and TRBJ1-4, with D possibly matching TRBD1 (5 bases). Germline V lookup: CDR1 SEHNR, CDR2 FQNEAQ (reference sequence). The V and J ends lost 2 bases and 5 bases respectively, with 12 bases between them. The CDR3 consists of 15 residues. For the CDR3, the DNA is TGTGCCAGCAGCTTATTGGGACCTATGAATGAAAAACTGTTTTTT. As protein: CASSLLGPMNEKLFF.

The rearrangement links TRBV5-8 to TRBJ2-7; 7 bases match TRBD1. This CDR3 has 12 residues. J lost 5 bases, V lost 7 bases, and 6 bases had no gene match. Germline V CDR1 and CDR2: SGHTS, YDEGEE. The CDR3 nucleotides are TGTGCCAGCCGGCCAGGGGGAAACGAGCAGTACTTC. It yields the protein CASRPGGNEQYF.

The chain is built from TRBV5-1 and TRBJ2-7; 7 positions match TRBD1. The J segment lost 0 bases and the V segment lost 1 base, leaving 4 bases of the junction unmatched. CDR3 size: 15 residues. Germline values: CDR1 SGHRS, CDR2 YFSETQ. The CDR3 bases are TGCGCCAGCAGCTTGACCGGGACAGCCTCCTACGAGCAGTACTTC. This gives the protein CASSLTGTASYEQYF.

This clone was found once. The gene calls are TRBV5-1 and TRBJ2-5; TRBD1 agrees at 7 bases. Germline lookup yields CDR1 SGHRS and CDR2 YFSETQ. The CDR3 has 14 amino acids. Trimming removed 2 bases from V and 4 bases from J; junction bases left unmatched: 5. The CDR3 loop is CASSLGQAGETQYF. CDR3 DNA: TGCGCCAGCAGCTTAGGACAGGCCGGAGAGACCCAGTACTTC.

This chain links TRBV4-1 with TRBJ1-1; D is uncertain. With 5 bases removed from V and 1 base from J, the gap between germline ends came to 20 bases. Germline CDR1 and CDR2: MGHRA and YSYEKL. This CDR3 has 17 amino acids. The CDR3 nucleotides read TGCGCCAGCAGCAGAGTCATAATAGGCGCGGGGAACACTGAAGCTTTCTTT. Protein sequence: CASSRVIIGAGNTEAFF.

Details on this clone: A far larger clone is one nucleotide away, so this likely arose from a read error. Other DNA sequences within the sample encode an identical CDR3. The chain carries TRBV6-1 and TRBJ1-1, with TRBD1 identical over 7 bases. V shed 4 bases, J shed 1 base, and the junction held 0 bases outside the gene matches. The CDR3 has 13 residues. Looked up from germline, CDR1 is MNHNS and CDR2 is SASEGT. CDR3 in DNA: TGTGCCAGCAGTGGACAGGGGAACACTGAAGCTTTCTTT. Amino acids: CASSGQGNTEAFF.

The chain carries TRBV11-2 and TRBJ2-5; D is ambiguous. This CDR3 is 14 amino acids long. Germline CDR1 SGHAT, CDR2 FQNNGV. V lost 4 bases and J lost 5, with 14 bases in between. The CDR3 coding sequence is TGTGCCAGCAGCTCCAATAGTCTGCGGGAGACCCAGTACTTC. The encoded protein is CASSSNSLRETQYF.

This chain connects TRBV9 to TRBJ1-6; D remains unclear. The V and J ends lost 0 bases and 7 bases respectively, with 17 bases between them. This CDR3 has 17 amino acids. The germline gives CDR1 SGDLS, CDR2 YYNGEE. The CDR3: CASSVGGSGATNSPLHF. For the CDR3, the DNA is TGTGCCAGCAGCGTAGGTGGCAGCGGAGCCACAAATTCACCCCTCCACTTT.

The V gene is TRBV10-3, the J gene TRBJ2-3, with D unresolved. The CDR3 contains 12 residues. V lost 8 bases and J lost 3, with 9 bases in between. Germline V gene lookup returns CDR1 ENHRY and CDR2 SYGVKD. CDR3 sequence reads: CAIGLYTDTQYF. CDR3 in DNA: TGTGCCATCGGCCTGTATACAGATACGCAGTATTTT.

The chain links TRBV13 to TRBJ1-6; D possibly corresponds to TRBD1 (5 bases). V dropped 5 bases and J dropped 10 bases, with 18 bases sitting between them. The CDR3 has 15 amino acids. Germline V lookup: CDR1 PRHDT, CDR2 FYEKMQ (reference sequence). The CDR3 DNA reads TGTGCCAGCAGCCGGGGGACGGCCCGAGGGTCACCCCTCCACTTT. Translating it yields CASSRGTARGSPLHF.

This chain links TRBV27 with TRBJ2-3; possible D gene TRBD1, 6 bases. The length of the CDR3 is 13 residues. With 4 bases removed from V and 4 bases from J, the gap between germline ends came to 9 bases. Germline V gene lookup returns CDR1 MNHEY and CDR2 SMNVEV (reference sequence). For the CDR3, the DNA is TGTGCCAGCAGTTACAGGGTGGCAGATACGCAGTATTTT. This codes for CASSYRVADTQYF.

The gene calls are TRBV5-1 and TRBJ2-3; no reliable D call. Deletions cut 4 bases from V and 4 bases from J, with 7 bases between. The CDR3 covers 12 residues. Germline values: CDR1 SGHRS, CDR2 YFSETQ. DNA for the CDR3: TGCGCCAGCAGCCCGATCCCAGATACGCAGTATTTT. This encodes CASSPIPDTQYF.

The chain combines TRBV11-2 with TRBJ1-5; no reliable D call. The V gene's germline CDR1 is SGHAT and CDR2 FQNNGV. Trimming stripped 6 bases from V and 4 bases from J, with 10 bases between. This CDR3 has 13 residues. CDR3: CASSLIKNQPQHF. As DNA, the CDR3 is TGTGCCAGCAGTTTAATTAAGAATCAGCCCCAGCATTTT.

Many counts were recorded for this clone. The V and J genes are TRBV10-3 and TRBJ2-1; a weak D match, TRBD1 (6 bases). Germline CDR1 reads ENHRY; CDR2 reads SYGVKD. The CDR3 has 16 residues. The V end was cut by 5 bases, the J end by 0 bases, with 14 bases between. CDR3 protein: CAISPQGHSSYNEQFF. DNA for the CDR3: TGTGCCATCAGTCCACAGGGCCATTCCTCCTACAATGAGCAGTTCTTC.

This clone has a handful of counts. The chain combines TRBV10-3 with TRBJ1-1, with TRBD1 as a possible D gene (5 bases). Trimming cost V 10 bases and J 4 bases, with 16 bases left between them. CDR3 length equals 13 residues. Germline values: CDR1 ENHRY, CDR2 SYGVKD. The CDR3 DNA sequence: TGTGCCACAACCAGGGACTTGGGCACTGAAGCTTTCTTT. Translation: CATTRDLGTEAFF.

This clone was detected ten times or more. This chain uses TRBV19 with TRBJ2-3; 8 bases are a match to TRBD2. There are 13 residues in the CDR3. Germline loops: CDR1 LNHDA, CDR2 SQIVND (reference sequence). V lost 5 bases, J lost 5 bases, and 3 bases stayed unmatched. The CDR3 sequence is CASSPLAGDTQYF. DNA for the CDR3: TGTGCCAGTAGTCCTCTAGCGGGAGATACGCAGTATTTT.

The V call is TRBV10-1, the J call TRBJ2-2; D may be TRBD2 (5 bases). This CDR3 region has 15 residues. Germline CDR1 is WNHNN and CDR2 is SYGVQD (reference sequence). V was shortened by 4 bases and J by 3 bases, with 12 bases between the two germline ends. CDR3 sequence reads: CASSVQRGYTGELFF. In nucleotides, the CDR3 is TGCGCCAGCAGTGTGCAACGGGGATACACCGGGGAGCTGTTTTTT.

The rearrangement uses TRBV28 and TRBJ2-7; 12 positions match TRBD2. V lost 5 bases, J lost 4 bases, and 6 bases stayed unmatched. Germline-derived CDR1 and CDR2 are MDHEN and SYDVKM. CDR3 length: 15 residues. This chain's CDR3 is CASSPLAGGLYEQYF. The CDR3 DNA is TGTGCCAGCAGTCCGCTAGCGGGGGGGCTGTACGAGCAGTACTTC.

CDR3 coding DNA: TGCGCCAGCAGTACTAGCGGGGGGGCGACAGATACGCAGTATTTT. Amino acids: CASSTSGGATDTQYF. The chain employs TRBV10-1 and TRBJ2-3; 13 bases align to TRBD2. There are 15 residues in the CDR3. Germline V lookup: CDR1 WNHNN, CDR2 SYGVQD (reference sequence). V dropped 5 bases and J dropped 3; count of bases not matched to a gene: 2.

This clone was recorded only once. The chain employs TRBV11-3 and TRBJ2-7, with TRBD1 identical over 7 bases. The CDR3 is 13 residues long. Unmatched junction bases numbered 4, after V lost 5 bases and J lost 3 bases. Germline assignment: CDR1 SGHNT and CDR2 YENEEA. The CDR3 sequence is CASSRGQFYEQYF. CDR3 nucleotide sequence: TGTGCCAGCAGCCGGGGACAGTTCTACGAGCAGTACTTC.

This sequence joins TRBV30 and TRBJ1-5; the D is unclear. V was shortened by 5 bases and J by 0 bases, with 8 bases between the two germline ends. The CDR3 length is 13 residues. Germline V CDR1 and CDR2: GTSNPN, SVGIG (reference sequence). The DNA for the CDR3 is TGTGCCTGGTCTTACGATAGCAATCAGCCCCAGCATTTT. This gives the protein CAWSYDSNQPQHF.

A note on this clone: Other DNA sequences from this sample encode an identical CDR3 as well. V is TRBV18 and J is TRBJ2-2; a weak D match, TRBD1 (6 bases). Germline V gene lookup returns CDR1 KGHSH and CDR2 LQKENI. The CDR3 covers 15 residues. V lost 1 base and J 0 bases, leaving 6 bases between the germline ends. CDR3: CASSPQGANTGELFF. The CDR3 DNA follows: TGTGCCAGCTCACCACAGGGGGCGAACACCGGGGAGCTGTTTTTT.